This TCR beta chain was captured by sequencing in a study of CD8 T cells in Susac syndrome. RNA, at roughly 0.45 to 1 ug, was reverse transcribed with random hexamers. TCRdb reanalysed the immunoSEQ multiplex PCR reads using MiXCR and keeps one entry per CDR3 protein. The repertoire holds around 300,000 distinct CDR3 sequences, with over 75% as singletons. V was trimmed by 4 bases and J by 4 bases, leaving 18 bases between them. From germline, CDR1 is SGDLS and CDR2 YYNGEE. There are 15 residues in the CDR3. Specimen: CD8+ T cells from PBMCs. This TCR was sampled from a human donor with multiple sclerosis. The chain joins TRBV9 to TRBJ2-7; TRBD2 is a possible D gene (6 bases). In nucleotides, the CDR3 is TGTGCCAGCAGCCCTCATGGGACTGCCGATTACGAGCAGTACTTC. Its translation is CASSPHGTADYEQYF.